The 15 T cell receptor beta chains listed next were all sequenced from one sample in a study of T cell changes during pregnancy in multiple sclerosis. Assay: immunoSEQ multiplex PCR; the TCRdb copy retains only in-frame clones and omits some. The data contain over 65,000 clones, roughly 90% of them seen just once; the ten biggest clones take up roughly 2.5%. Sequencing was performed on peripheral blood, taken in the first trimester of pregnancy. These TCRs come from a female donor with multiple sclerosis, enrolled in a pregnancy study.

The rearrangement uses TRBV18 and TRBJ1-4; 9 nucleotides line up with TRBD1. The V segment lost 1 base and the J segment 5 bases; nucleotides outside the gene matches: 2. The CDR3 is 15 residues long. Germline CDR1 reads KGHSH; CDR2 reads LQKENI. CDR3 protein: CASSPLGTGNEKLFF. The CDR3 DNA reads TGTGCCAGCTCACCACTTGGGACAGGGAATGAAAAACTGTTTTTT.

V gene TRBV27 combines with J gene TRBJ1-6; D may be TRBD1 (5 bases). V was shortened by 2 bases and J by 10 bases, with 15 bases between the two germline ends. Germline V gene data show CDR1 as MNHEY and CDR2 as SMNVEV (reference sequence). The CDR3 sequence is 15 residues long. The CDR3 region is CASSLSWQGRSPLHF. CDR3 nucleotides: TGTGCCAGCAGTTTAAGCTGGCAGGGAAGATCACCCCTCCACTTT.

This clone was found once. This sequence joins TRBV7-2 and TRBJ1-1, with 9 bases identical to TRBD1. The CDR3 is made up of 14 amino acids. The V and J ends lost 3 bases and 4 bases, in that order; junction bases with no gene match: 3. The V gene's germline CDR1 is SGHTA and CDR2 FQGNSA. The CDR3 DNA reads TGTGCCAGCAGCTTGGGGACAGGGACCACTGAAGCTTTCTTT. Translated, it gives CASSLGTGTTEAFF.

The V and J genes are TRBV5-1 and TRBJ2-1; 8 bases match TRBD2. The J segment lost 10 bases and the V segment lost 0 bases, leaving 3 bases of the junction unmatched. CDR3 size: 13 residues. Germline V gives CDR1 SGHRS, CDR2 YFSETQ. The CDR3 DNA is TGCGCCAGCAGCTTGGCCAGCGGGGGAGAGCAGTTCTTC. It encodes CASSLASGGEQFF.

Only one count was recorded for this clone. CDR3 sequence: CASSPPGAYGYTF. The CDR3 DNA reads as TGTGCCAGCAGCCCCCCGGGAGCTTATGGCTACACCTTC. The J gene is TRBJ1-2, the V gene TRBV28; D not certain. The V and J ends lost 6 bases and 5 bases respectively, with 13 bases between them. CDR3 length: 13 residues. Per germline, CDR1 MDHEN and CDR2 SYDVKM.

The chain carries TRBV19 and TRBJ2-7, with TRBD2 matching over 8 bases. The CDR3 covers 16 residues. With 8 bases clipped from V and 3 bases from J, the junction kept 15 bases outside the gene matches. Germline CDR1 LNHDA, CDR2 SQIVND (reference sequence). The CDR3 DNA reads as TGTGCCAGTCCCTATCTTGCCGGGACTAGGGACTACGAGCAGTACTTC. Its translation: CASPYLAGTRDYEQYF.

The chain carries TRBV18 and TRBJ1-1, with 9 nucleotides matching TRBD1. This CDR3 comprises 16 residues. The V segment lost 3 bases and the J segment 0 bases; nucleotides outside the gene matches: 5. Germline lookup yields CDR1 KGHSH and CDR2 LQKENI. The CDR3 DNA follows: TGTGCCAGCTCACCTGGACAGGGGAATTTGAACACTGAAGCTTTCTTT. It specifies CASSPGQGNLNTEAFF.

This rearrangement joins TRBV21-1 to TRBJ1-6; the table's D call of TRBD1 was not tested on the DNA. TRBV21-1 is designated a pseudogene. This CDR3 contains 13 residues. The CDR3 here is CASSSQVLAPLHF. Written as DNA, the CDR3 is TGTGCCAGCAGCTCTCAGGTTCTTGCACCCCTCCACTTT.

The chain recombines TRBV19 with TRBJ1-5; D might be TRBD1 (6 bases). With 8 bases removed from V and 5 bases from J, the gap between germline ends came to 16 bases. The germline CDR1 and CDR2 sequences are LNHDA and SQIVND (reference sequence). This CDR3 region has 14 residues. The CDR3, as DNA: TGTGCCAGTGGGGACATTGGATTCTATCAGCCCCAGCATTTT. Its protein product is CASGDIGFYQPQHF.

The rearrangement uses TRBV7-8 and TRBJ2-1; 9 bases agree with TRBD2. The germline V gene encodes CDR1 SGHVS and CDR2 FQNEAQ. This CDR3 is built from 17 residues. Trimming at V came to 0 bases and at J to 7 bases, leaving 10 bases not matched to a gene. CDR3 in DNA: TGTGCCAGCAGCTTAGCGCTAATGGGACTAGCACGGAATGAGCAGTTCTTC. Its translation: CASSLALMGLARNEQFF.

The J gene is TRBJ2-2, the V gene TRBV18, with TRBD2 as a possible D gene (5 bases). Trimming took 3 bases from V and 6 from J, leaving 11 bases between them. This CDR3 has 14 residues. CDR1 KGHSH and CDR2 LQKENI come from the germline V gene. The CDR3 DNA reads as TGTGCCAGCTCACCCCCCGACTACTCCGGGGAGCTGTTTTTT. This gives the protein CASSPPDYSGELFF.

The chain carries TRBV6-1 and TRBJ2-1; 11 positions agree with TRBD2. CDR1 MNHNS and CDR2 SASEGT come from the germline V gene. Trimming at V came to 2 bases and at J to 4 bases, leaving 1 base not matched to a gene. The CDR3 has 15 residues. This chain's CDR3 is CASSEIAGGYNEQFF. Here the CDR3 DNA reads TGTGCCAGCAGTGAAATAGCGGGAGGGTACAATGAGCAGTTCTTC.

The rearrangement uses TRBV7-8 and TRBJ2-5; maybe TRBD2 (6 bases). The CDR3 spans 14 residues. V lost 5 bases and J lost 0, with 10 bases in between. The V gene's germline CDR1 is SGHVS and CDR2 FQNEAQ. In DNA, the CDR3 is TGTGCCAGCAGCCTCCGGGGGTACCAAGAGACCCAGTACTTC. This sequence encodes CASSLRGYQETQYF.

This clone was seen a few times. Other DNA sequences from this sample encode an identical CDR3 as well. This rearrangement joins TRBV29-1 to TRBJ1-6, with 10 bases matching TRBD1. Germline values: CDR1 SQVTM, CDR2 ANQGSEA. The CDR3 loop spans 13 amino acids. With V trimmed by 7 bases and J by 9 bases, 6 bases remained unmatched. The DNA of the CDR3 is TGCAGCGCCGGGACAGGGGACGGTTCACCCCTCCACTTT. Amino acids: CSAGTGDGSPLHF.

CDR3 amino acids: CASRTGAASNQPQHF. The CDR3 nucleotides read TGTGCCAGCAGAACAGGGGCCGCGAGCAATCAGCCCCAGCATTTT. V gene TRBV28 combines with J gene TRBJ1-5, with TRBD1 identical over 7 bases. The germline V gene encodes CDR1 MDHEN and CDR2 SYDVKM. With V trimmed by 6 bases and J by 1 base, 6 bases remained unmatched. The CDR3 is 15 residues long.